Listed below are T cell receptor beta chains from one sample, sequenced in a study of T cell responses to AZD1222 COVID-19 vaccine. Measured with immunoSEQ multiplex PCR; TCRdb has only the in-frame clones, and not every one. The sample consists of 130,000 to 150,000 clones, approximately 90% of them appearing once. This sample comprised peripheral blood, obtained on day 0 of AZD1222 vaccination. These receptors originate from an adult in good health. CDR3s include the opening cysteine and the closing phenylalanine or tryptophan. D genes are given only for firm matches. The listing skips clone size in some rows; elsewhere it reads once, few, many or a size class.

DNA	CDR3	J	D	V	size
TGTGCCAGCAGCGTAGGGAACCTCGGGACTAGCGGGGGCCGAAATGAGCAGTTCTTC	CASSVGNLGTSGGRNEQFF	TRBJ2-1	TRBD2	TRBV9	NA
TGCGCCAGCAGCCACGACCCGGGGACTGAAGCTTTCTTT	CASSHDPGTEAFF	TRBJ1-1	NA	TRBV4-1	NA
TGCAGCGTCAGACTAGCGGGGACCTACGAGCAGTACTTC	CSVRLAGTYEQYF	TRBJ2-7	TRBD2	TRBV29-1	NA
TGTGCCAGCAGTGACTTTGGAGTGTCTGGAAACACCATATATTTT	CASSDFGVSGNTIYF	TRBJ1-3	NA	TRBV2	NA
TGTGCCAGCAGCAAAGAGGTCTTCGGCGAGCAGTTCTTC	CASSKEVFGEQFF	TRBJ2-1	NA	TRBV7-3	NA
TGTGCCAGTAAGGGACCTCTGGGCGAGCAGTACTTC	CASKGPLGEQYF	TRBJ2-7	NA	TRBV19	NA
TGTGCCAGCAGTTTAGGACAGGGTGCTGAAGCTTTCTTT	CASSLGQGAEAFF	TRBJ1-1	TRBD1	TRBV12-3/TRBV12-4	NA
TGTGCCAGCAGCTCACCCGGAGTGGAGACCCAGTACTTC	CASSSPGVETQYF	TRBJ2-5	NA	TRBV12-3/TRBV12-4	NA
TGCGCCAGTGGACCGCACACCGGGGAGCTGTTTTTT	CASGPHTGELFF	TRBJ2-2	NA	TRBV10-1	NA
TGCGCCAGCAGGGAGGGGCCAATGAACACTGAAGCTTTCTTT	CASREGPMNTEAFF	TRBJ1-1	NA	TRBV5-1	once
TGTGCCAGCACCCCCGACAGGGCCCAAGAGACCCAGTACTTC	CASTPDRAQETQYF	TRBJ2-5	TRBD1	TRBV28	NA
TGCGCCAGCAGCTGGGGGCTGGCAGAGACCCAGTACTTC	CASSWGLAETQYF	TRBJ2-5	NA	TRBV5-1	NA
TGTGCCAGTAGTATAGATAGAGGGACTGCTGGGGCCAACGTCCTGACTTTC	CASSIDRGTAGANVLTF	TRBJ2-6	NA	TRBV19	once
TGTGCCAGCAGTTACGATGGAGTTGAAAACATTCAGTACTTC	CASSYDGVENIQYF	TRBJ2-4	NA	TRBV6-2/TRBV6-3	NA
TGTGCCAGCAGCCAAGGACTAGCGGGGTTGGGAGATACGCAGTATTTT	CASSQGLAGLGDTQYF	TRBJ2-3	TRBD2	TRBV4-2	NA
TGTGCCAGCAGCTTTTTCTACGAGCAGTACTTC	CASSFFYEQYF	TRBJ2-7	NA	TRBV7-9	once
TGTGCCAGCAGCTTAAGGGGAAAAACAACTAATGAAAAACTGTTTTTT	CASSLRGKTTNEKLFF	TRBJ1-4	NA	TRBV13	NA
TGTGCCAGCAGCTCGAAGGGTAACTATGGCTACACCTTC	CASSSKGNYGYTF	TRBJ1-2	NA	TRBV5-4	NA
TGCGCCAGCAGTGCAACAGGGAGAGTCGAGACCCAGTACTTC	CASSATGRVETQYF	TRBJ2-5	NA	TRBV10-2	NA
TGTGCCAGCAGCGTAGTGGGACAGGGGAACACTGAAGCTTTCTTT	CASSVVGQGNTEAFF	TRBJ1-1	TRBD1	TRBV9	once
TGTGCCAGCAGCCATGAGGGAGGGCTCGGCTACACCTTC	CASSHEGGLGYTF	TRBJ1-2	NA	TRBV16	NA
TGTGCCAGCAGTCAAGTGAGGGGGTCTGAAGCTTTCTTT	CASSQVRGSEAFF	TRBJ1-1	NA	TRBV4-2	once
TGTGCCAGCAGCTGGGACAGGGGGCAGGTTGGCTACACCTTC	CASSWDRGQVGYTF	TRBJ1-2	TRBD1	TRBV5-4	NA
TGTGCCAGCAGCTTGGGTCCAGGGGATGGCTACACCTTC	CASSLGPGDGYTF	TRBJ1-2	NA	TRBV5-5	NA
TGTGCCAGCAGCCATTTGGACAGAGTAAATTCACCCCTCCACTTT	CASSHLDRVNSPLHF	TRBJ1-6	NA	TRBV7-2	NA
TGTGCCAGCAGCCCTAGCGGGCGCGCCTACAATGAGCAGTTCTTC	CASSPSGRAYNEQFF	TRBJ2-1	TRBD2	TRBV13	NA
TGTGCCAGCAGTTTGAAGGGATCATGGGACGAGCAGTACTTC	CASSLKGSWDEQYF	TRBJ2-7	NA	TRBV6-2/TRBV6-3	once
TGCGCCAGCAGCTTGGGTCCGACTGGCAATCAGCCCCAGCATTTT	CASSLGPTGNQPQHF	TRBJ1-5	NA	TRBV5-1	NA
TGTGCCAGCAGTTACGGGGACAGGAATAATTCACCCCTCCACTTT	CASSYGDRNNSPLHF	TRBJ1-6	TRBD1	TRBV6-5	NA
TGCGCCAGCAGCCAAGATGCCCTGTTGAATAACTATGGCTACACCTTC	CASSQDALLNNYGYTF	TRBJ1-2	NA	TRBV4-3	NA
TGTGCCTGGAGTGTATCCGGGACTCTTACCTACACCTTC	CAWSVSGTLTYTF	TRBJ1-2	NA	TRBV30	NA
TGCAGTGCGGCCATTCGCGAGACCCAGTACTTC	CSAAIRETQYF	TRBJ2-5	NA	TRBV20-1	NA
TGTGCTAGTGGCCCCCTTTGGGGCTCTGAAGCTTTCTTT	CASGPLWGSEAFF	TRBJ1-1	NA	TRBV12-5	NA
TGTGCCAGCAGCATCGGTGGAGGCGGGGCCAACGTCCTGACTTTC	CASSIGGGGANVLTF	TRBJ2-6	NA	TRBV5-8	NA
TGTGCCAGCAGTCGTACGGAAGAGACCCAGTACTTC	CASSRTEETQYF	TRBJ2-5	NA	TRBV6-5	NA
TGTGCCAGCAGCCTGGGACGGAACACCGGGGAGCTGTTTTTT	CASSLGRNTGELFF	TRBJ2-2	NA	TRBV13	NA